The clone carrying this T cell receptor (beta chain) occurred once. This CDR3 is also generated by other DNA sequences in the sample. In the authors' methods: Cell counts per sample came from amplifying reference gene primers. Only in-frame clones appear in the TCRdb table, and some are missing; sequencing was by immunoSEQ multiplex PCR. The V and J calls and clone size come from that table; D and trimming were worked out from the DNA. In the table there are about 250,000 clones, about four fifths of which are singletons. CDR3 size: 16 residues. The germline gives CDR1 SGHAT, CDR2 FQNNGV. The V and J ends lost 1 base and 5 bases, in that order; junction bases with no gene match: 8. This sample is part of a study of blood T cell repertoires in COVID-19. Study background: Spain, Italy and the United States supplied samples that represented acute and convalescent COVID-19. The analysed material was cDNA or gDNA that came from T cells, B-cell-depleted T cells, or PBMCs.

This chain uses TRBV11-2 with TRBJ2-5, with 9 bases lining up with TRBD2. Material: peripheral blood. The TCR was taken from a man aged 50 to 60 with active or convalescent COVID-19. The CDR3 protein is CASSLGAVTSGETQYF. CDR3 nucleotides: TGTGCCAGCAGCTTAGGCGCGGTCACTAGCGGGGAGACCCAGTACTTC.